The T cell receptor beta chain described here comes from a study of Graves' ophthalmopathy and Graves' hyperthyroidism. The J segment lost 2 bases and the V segment lost 2 bases, leaving 4 bases of the junction unmatched. The CDR3 is made up of 15 amino acids. Germline V gene lookup returns CDR1 DFQATT and CDR2 SNEGSKA (reference sequence). Ophthalmopathy absent within 18 months of follow-up marked hyperthyroidism as stable. Broader study findings: Blood shared most expanded thyroid clonotypes above 0.001 frequency.

Amplification targeted the TCR beta CDR3 regions, with RNA transcripts as the source material. HTBI primers served in a first-round RT-PCR, which a second-round multiplex PCR followed. TCRdb called the multiplex PCR reads again in MiXCR, with one record for every CDR3 protein. The table shows roughly 410,000 distinct CDR3 sequences, with approximately 15% occurring only once. This clonotype was observed at least ten times. Its antigen is still unknown. The chain uses TRBV20-1 and TRBJ2-5; 11 bases fit TRBD2. The sequenced sample was peripheral blood. This clonotype originated in a woman aged 18-30 years with stable Graves' hyperthyroidism. The CDR3 DNA reads as TGCAGTGCTAGATCCGTAGCGGGGGGGCAAGAGACCCAGTACTTC. Translated: CSARSVAGGQETQYF.